The 20 T cell receptor beta chains reported below all come from one sample, sequenced in a study of blood T cell repertoires in COVID-19. TCRdb's table, derived via immunoSEQ multiplex PCR, lists solely in-frame clones and lacks some. The table shows 240,000 or so clones, with approximately 80% occurring only once. The sequenced sample consisted of peripheral blood. Receptors were obtained from a man aged 30-40 years who had recovered from COVID-19.

The V call is TRBV7-3, the J call TRBJ2-2; TRBD2 aligns across 8 bases. The CDR3 loop spans 16 amino acids. CDR1 and CDR2 (germline): SGHTA, FQGTGA. J lost 6 bases, V lost 4 bases, and 10 bases had no gene match. The CDR3 nucleotides are TGTGCCAGCAGCTCCTCTGGCGGGGGGATACCCGGGGAGCTGTTTTTT. Translated, it gives CASSSSGGGIPGELFF. The full variable domain, with the rest looked up from reference TRBV7-3 and TRBJ2-2, is GAGVSQTPSNKVTEKGKYVELRCDPISGHTALYWYRQSLGQGPEFLIYFQGTGAADDSGLPNDRFFAVRPEGSVSTLKIQRTERGDSAVYLCASSSSGGGIPGELFFGEGSRLTVL.

The V and J genes are TRBV28 and TRBJ2-3; D remains unclear. The V end lost 1 base, the J end lost 0 bases, and 5 bases lay between the germline ends. This CDR3 has 14 amino acids. Germline values: CDR1 MDHEN, CDR2 SYDVKM. The CDR3 sequence: CASSLFGSTDTQYF. DNA for the CDR3: TGTGCCAGCAGTTTATTCGGGAGCACAGATACGCAGTATTTT.

The rearrangement uses TRBV5-4 and TRBJ2-2; D perhaps matches TRBD2 (7 bases). Trimming pared 4 bases from V and 2 bases from J, leaving 15 bases between. CDR1 is SGHNT and CDR2 is YYREEE in the germline V gene (reference sequence). The CDR3 sequence is 16 residues long. In DNA form, the CDR3 reads TGTGCCAGCAGCCCGGGGTGGGGGGGCAACACCGGGGAGCTGTTTTTT. It codes for CASSPGWGGNTGELFF.

This chain joins TRBV19 and TRBJ1-1, with D unresolved. Trimming took 3 bases from V and 1 from J, leaving 15 bases between them. This CDR3 is 16 amino acids long. CDR1 is LNHDA and CDR2 is SQIVND in the germline V gene (reference sequence). CDR3 in amino acids: CASSISGQPTNTEAFF. In DNA, the CDR3 is TGTGCCAGTAGTATCAGTGGGCAGCCAACGAACACTGAAGCTTTCTTT.

V is TRBV7-9 and J is TRBJ1-5; D is perhaps TRBD1 (5 bases). CDR3 length: 13 amino acids. V was clipped by 1 base and J by 5 bases, with 6 bases between them. The V gene's germline CDR1 is SEHNR and CDR2 FQNEAQ (reference sequence). The CDR3 coding sequence is TGTGCCAGCAGCTTAGAGGGGCATCAGCCCCAGCATTTT. This sequence encodes CASSLEGHQPQHF.

The chain has TRBV9 and TRBJ2-7, with 10 bases that match TRBD1. V was pared by 0 bases and J by 0 bases, with 6 bases of the junction left unmatched. The CDR3 has 17 residues. Germline CDR1 SGDLS, CDR2 YYNGEE. The CDR3 region is CASSVGARTGGSYEQYF. CDR3 DNA sequence: TGTGCCAGCAGCGTAGGCGCACGGACAGGGGGCTCCTACGAGCAGTACTTC. Full variable domain (remainder filled in from reference TRBV9 and TRBJ2-7): DSGVTQTPKHLITATGQRVTLRCSPRSGDLSVYWYQQSLDQGLQFLIQYYNGEERAKGNILERFSAQQFPDLHSELNLSSLELGDSALYFCASSVGARTGGSYEQYFGPGTRLTVT.

This sequence joins TRBV2 and TRBJ2-1; 7 nucleotides align to TRBD1. Germline V gene sequence: CDR1 SNHLY, CDR2 FYNNEI. The CDR3 is 14 amino acids. V was clipped by 4 bases and J by 9 bases; unmatched bases: 9. In nucleotides, the CDR3 is TGTGCCAGCAGTGCCCGGACAGGTAGGCGTGAGCAGTTCTTC. Amino acid sequence: CASSARTGRREQFF.

This chain joins TRBV9 and TRBJ2-1; perhaps TRBD2 as D (5 bases). CDR3 length equals 14 residues. Trimming shortened V by 3 bases and J by 13 bases, and 20 bases separated the two germline ends. Germline values: CDR1 SGDLS, CDR2 YYNGEE. The DNA for the CDR3 is TGTGCCAGCAGCGCGGACGGGGTAGAGATCGACCAGTTCTTC. Translation gives CASSADGVEIDQFF.

V gene TRBV19 combines with J gene TRBJ2-2; 10 bases map to TRBD2. Germline V gene data show CDR1 as LNHDA and CDR2 as SQIVND (reference sequence). Losses at the gene ends were 7 bases for V and 7 bases for J; bases not matched to a gene: 6. CDR3 size: 14 residues. CDR3 residues: CASTSSGGIGELFF. The CDR3 nucleotides read TGTGCCAGTACCTCTAGCGGGGGAATCGGGGAGCTGTTTTTT.

V usage is TRBV15 and J usage is TRBJ1-6, with D possibly matching TRBD1 (5 bases). The CDR3 runs 14 residues. Looked up from germline, CDR1 is LNHNV and CDR2 is YYDKDF (reference sequence). V was clipped by 4 bases and J by 10 bases, with 14 bases between them. The CDR3 protein is CATSTRTTGSPLHF. CDR3 DNA: TGTGCCACCAGCACCCGGACAACAGGATCACCCCTCCACTTT.

Worth noting for this clone: Other DNA sequences of this sample code for an identical CDR3. This chain links TRBV27 with TRBJ2-2, with 7 bases fitting TRBD2. Germline loops: CDR1 MNHEY, CDR2 SMNVEV (reference sequence). Trimming removed 2 bases from V and 3 bases from J; junction bases left unmatched: 3. The length of the CDR3 is 15 residues. The CDR3 region has the DNA TGTGCCAGCAGTTTACGGGGGGTCGACACCGGGGAGCTGTTTTTT. It yields the protein CASSLRGVDTGELFF.

This chain joins TRBV5-1 and TRBJ2-5, with TRBD2 matching 7 bases. The germline gives CDR1 SGHRS, CDR2 YFSETQ. This CDR3 comprises 12 residues. The junction had 10 bases not matched to a gene; V was cut back by 4 bases and J by 13 bases. CDR3: CASSEPEGTTYF. DNA for the CDR3: TGCGCCAGCAGCGAACCGGAGGGGACTACGTACTTC.

The chain recombines TRBV3-1 (or the pseudogene TRBV3-2) with TRBJ2-7; D is perhaps TRBD2 (6 bases). The CDR3 length is 13 residues. The V gene lost 1 base and the J gene lost 7 bases, with 11 bases spanning the gap. CDR1 and CDR2 from the germline V gene are LGHDT and YNNKEL (reference sequence). The CDR3 sequence is CASSQVAGGEQYV. Written as DNA, the CDR3 is TGTGCCAGCAGCCAAGTCGCCGGGGGAGAGCAGTACGTC.

The V call is TRBV6-5, the J call TRBJ2-1; 10 bases line up with TRBD2. Trimming cost V 2 bases and J 7 bases; bases outside gene matches: 5. The germline CDR1 and CDR2 sequences are MNHEY and SVGAGI. The CDR3 has 15 amino acids. As DNA, the CDR3 is TGTGCCAGCAGTTACCAGCGGGGGGGCATTAATGAGCAGTTCTTC. It codes for CASSYQRGGINEQFF.

V is TRBV4-2 and J is TRBJ2-1; weak D call: TRBD2 (6 bases). CDR3 length: 16 amino acids. Trimming took 0 bases from V and 4 from J, leaving 13 bases between them. From germline, CDR1 is LGHNA and CDR2 YNFKEQ. The CDR3 loop is CASSQDRGATYNEQFF. The CDR3 nucleotides are TGTGCCAGCAGCCAAGATCGCGGGGCAACTTACAATGAGCAGTTCTTC.

The chain combines TRBV28 with TRBJ2-5, with D possibly matching TRBD1 (5 bases). This CDR3 region has 15 residues. Trimming shortened V by 5 bases and J by 0 bases, and 13 bases separated the two germline ends. Germline CDR1 and CDR2: MDHEN and SYDVKM. This CDR3 reads CASSPQRQHQETQYF. The CDR3 DNA follows: TGTGCCAGCAGTCCCCAGAGACAGCACCAAGAGACCCAGTACTTC.

The V and J genes are TRBV7-6 and TRBJ2-7; D call uncertain. The CDR3 extends over 11 amino acids. Germline values: CDR1 SGHVS, CDR2 FNYEAQ. V lost 5 bases and J 5 bases, leaving 7 bases between the germline ends. CDR3: CASSTTHEQYF. CDR3 DNA: TGTGCCAGCAGCACCACACACGAGCAGTACTTC.

In this sample, this clone is medium-sized (0.01 to 0.1%). V is TRBV27 and J is TRBJ2-5, with TRBD1 matching over 10 bases. J gave up 5 bases and V 6 bases, and 6 bases lay outside the gene matches. From germline, CDR1 is MNHEY and CDR2 SMNVEV (reference sequence). This CDR3 has 14 residues. The DNA of the CDR3 is TGTGCCAGCAGAGAGACAGGGGGCAGGGAGACCCAGTACTTC. Translation gives CASRETGGRETQYF.

The chain uses TRBV14 and TRBJ1-1, with D unresolved. The germline V gene encodes CDR1 SGHDN and CDR2 FVKESK. The CDR3 loop spans 16 amino acids. V lost 3 bases to trimming and J lost 1 base, with 15 bases between them. The CDR3 loop reads CASSHQSQARNTEAFF. In DNA form, the CDR3 reads TGTGCCAGCAGCCATCAGAGCCAGGCAAGGAACACTGAAGCTTTCTTT.

The chain links TRBV28 to TRBJ2-5; 7 bases are shared with TRBD1. This CDR3 comprises 14 residues. CDR1 is MDHEN and CDR2 is SYDVKM in the germline V gene. The trim removed 4 bases at V and 7 bases at J, leaving 9 bases unmatched. For the CDR3, the DNA is TGTGCCAGCAGTTCAACAGGGGCTGGGGGGACCCAGTACTTC. It codes for CASSSTGAGGTQYF.